Listed below are T cell receptor beta chains from one sample, sequenced in a study of molecular identifiers for immune sequencing clone quantification. One entry per CDR3 protein results from TCRdb running MiXCR on the PCR reads. This sample carries tens of thousands of distinct CDR3 sequences, approximately 25% of them seen once, and the ten largest clones take 1.5% to 2%. The sample taken for sequencing was naive CD8+ T cells from blood, with Jurkat cell RNA spiked in. The source of these receptors is a human donor in good health. Some libraries in this study had Jurkat cell RNA spiked in. CDR3s include the opening cysteine and the closing phenylalanine or tryptophan. A D gene is named only where the DNA matches it firmly. Expanded clones get a size class; other rows say once, few or many, or leave the size out.

DNA: TGTGCCAGCAGTCCAGCGGGGGGCGTCTACGAGCAGTACTTC; CDR3: CASSPAGGVYEQYF; J: TRBJ2-7; size: .; D: TRBD2; V: TRBV5-6
DNA: TGTGCCTGGAGTGTCGGGGCAGGGGTAACCTACAATGAGCAGTTCTTC; CDR3: CAWSVGAGVTYNEQFF; J: TRBJ2-1; size: many; D: .; V: TRBV30
DNA: TGCAGTGCTAGTCGCCAGCAGCGGGAGCTGAGCACAGATGCGCAGTATTTT; CDR3: CSASRQQRELSTDAQYF; J: TRBJ2-3; size: once; D: TRBD2; V: TRBV20-1
DNA: TGTGCCAGCAGTTTTGGGACTAGCGGACCCTTAGAGCAGTTCTTC; CDR3: CASSFGTSGPLEQFF; J: TRBJ2-1; size: many; D: TRBD2; V: TRBV5-3
DNA: TGCGCCAGCAGCTCCGGGGGTAGCTACGAGCAGTACTTC; CDR3: CASSSGGSYEQYF; J: TRBJ2-7; size: many; D: .; V: TRBV5-1
DNA: TGCAGTGCTAGAAGCGGGGGGGGCTACGAGCAGTACTTC; CDR3: CSARSGGGYEQYF; J: TRBJ2-7; size: many; D: TRBD2; V: TRBV20-1
DNA: TGTGCCAGCTCAATTTTCGGGACAGGGTTGAACACTGAAGCTTTCTTT; CDR3: CASSIFGTGLNTEAFF; J: TRBJ1-1; size: many; D: TRBD1; V: TRBV18
DNA: TGCAGTGCCCCCGCCTTGACTAGTCCCGGGGCCAACGTCCTGACTTTC; CDR3: CSAPALTSPGANVLTF; J: TRBJ2-6; size: many; D: .; V: TRBV20-1
DNA: TGCGCCAGCAGCTTGGAGGCTAGCGGGGGATACACAGATACGCAGTATTTT; CDR3: CASSLEASGGYTDTQYF; J: TRBJ2-3; size: many; D: TRBD2; V: TRBV5-1
DNA: TGTGCCAGCGGTTCCGGGACAGGGACGACGGATACGCAGTATTTT; CDR3: CASGSGTGTTDTQYF; J: TRBJ2-3; size: .; D: TRBD1; V: TRBV2
DNA: TGTGCCAGCAGCCCCATGCGGGGAGTCGGCAATGAGCAGTTCTTC; CDR3: CASSPMRGVGNEQFF; J: TRBJ2-1; size: many; D: .; V: TRBV11-2
DNA: TGTGCCGGCAGCTTTATGGGCGGAAACACCATATATTTT; CDR3: CAGSFMGGNTIYF; J: TRBJ1-3; size: .; D: .; V: TRBV11-2
DNA: TGTGCCAGCAGCCTGATCATGGGCTTTATGAACACTGAAGCTGTCTTT; CDR3: CASSLIMGFMNTEAVF; J: TRBJ1-1; size: .; D: .; V: TRBV3-1
DNA: TGTGCCAGCAGCCAAGCCGAGGCCACAGATACGCAGTATTTT; CDR3: CASSQAEATDTQYF; J: TRBJ2-3; size: many; D: .; V: TRBV3-2
DNA: TGTGCCAGCAGCTTAGTATCTGGACTAGAGTCCTACGAGCAGTACTTC; CDR3: CASSLVSGLESYEQYF; J: TRBJ2-7; size: many; D: TRBD2; V: TRBV7-9
DNA: TGTGCCAGCAGCCACTGGCGGGGGGCCGACACTGAAGCTTTCTTT; CDR3: CASSHWRGADTEAFF; J: TRBJ1-1; size: few; D: .; V: TRBV7-9
DNA: TGTGCCGGTAGTAACGGGGGCCGAAATCAGCCCCAGCATTTT; CDR3: CAGSNGGRNQPQHF; J: TRBJ1-5; size: .; D: .; V: TRBV19
DNA: TGTGCCAGCAGATGGGGACAGAACTATGGCTACACCTTC; CDR3: CASRWGQNYGYTF; J: TRBJ1-2; size: few; D: TRBD1; V: TRBV12-3/TRBV12-4
DNA: TGTGCCAGCAGCCGATTTTGGGGCCAAGAGACCCAGTACTTC; CDR3: CASSRFWGQETQYF; J: TRBJ2-5; size: many; D: .; V: TRBV12-3/TRBV12-4
DNA: TGTGCCAGCAGTTTATCGGGGGGGGGGGAGCCGGAAGCTTTCTTT; CDR3: CASSLSGGGEPEAFF; J: TRBJ1-1; size: .; D: .; V: TRBV27
DNA: TGTGCCAGCAGCGGGCCAATAGCGGGAGGGGTTAGCCCCGCAGATACGCAGTATTTT; CDR3: CASSGPIAGGVSPADTQYF; J: TRBJ2-3; size: few; D: TRBD2; V: TRBV6-2/TRBV6-3
DNA: TGTGCCAGCAGCCCCCCCTTAGTCAGGGAGTACGAGCAGTACTTC; CDR3: CASSPPLVREYEQYF; J: TRBJ2-7; size: few; D: .; V: TRBV7-9
DNA: TGTGCCACCAGCGAAAGAGGGGGCCGGCGGACTGAAGCTTTCTTT; CDR3: CATSERGGRRTEAFF; J: TRBJ1-1; size: many; D: TRBD1; V: TRBV15
DNA: TGTGCCAGCAGCGCGAGCCCAGGACAAGAGACCCAGTACTTC; CDR3: CASSASPGQETQYF; J: TRBJ2-5; size: many; D: .; V: TRBV11-2
DNA: TGTGCCAGCAGTTTTCTCCCACGAAACACCGGGGAGCTGTTTTTT; CDR3: CASSFLPRNTGELFF; J: TRBJ2-2; size: many; D: .; V: TRBV27
DNA: TGTGCCAGCAGGACGACAGGGGGCACAGATACGCAGTATTTT; CDR3: CASRTTGGTDTQYF; J: TRBJ2-3; size: .; D: TRBD1; V: TRBV2
DNA: TGTGCCAGTAGTAGCTCGGGACTAACAACGCCAGCTATCTTC; CDR3: CASSSSGLTTPAIF; J: TRBJ2-1; size: many; D: TRBD2; V: TRBV19
DNA: TGTGCCAGCAGTGATCCGACAGCCCTCAATCAGCCCCAGCATTTT; CDR3: CASSDPTALNQPQHF; J: TRBJ1-5; size: many; D: .; V: TRBV2
DNA: TGTGCCAGCAGCTTGGACAGGGAGACTTTCTTT; CDR3: CASSLDRETFF; J: TRBJ1-1; size: many; D: .; V: TRBV5-8
DNA: TGTGCCAGCAGCTCCCGGGCTCCTGGAAACACCATATATTTT; CDR3: CASSSRAPGNTIYF; J: TRBJ1-3; size: many; D: .; V: TRBV7-9
DNA: TGCGCCAGCAGCTCATACCCGGGAGCCGGTACAGATACGCAGTATTTT; CDR3: CASSSYPGAGTDTQYF; J: TRBJ2-3; size: many; D: .; V: TRBV5-1